This T cell receptor (beta chain) was sequenced during a study of identical twins. Study-level points and caveats: Models came in too low on out-of-frame TCR alpha sharing in monozygotic twins. Whereas memory repertoires showed no such difference, abundant cord blood beta clonotypes carried fewer insertions.

Template switching added a universal primer site; cDNA carried unique molecular identifiers. TCRdb processed the 5' RACE reads anew with MiXCR; each CDR3 protein has one entry. The sample holds approximately 500,000 distinct CDR3 sequences, roughly 15% seen once. Note on this clonotype: Its antigen is not known.

Germline loops: CDR1 MNHNS, CDR2 SASEGT. The CDR3 spans 15 residues. The J segment lost 2 bases and the V segment lost 6 bases, leaving 5 bases of the junction unmatched. Healthy Caucasians provided all donations. The sample was also reused in another study, on yellow fever vaccine responses in identical twins.

This rearrangement joins TRBV6-1 to TRBJ2-7; 12 bases agree with TRBD2. The clonotype was recovered from a woman aged 18-29 years in good health. Sequenced input: CD4+ T cells sorted from blood. This CDR3 reads CASRPTSGSTYEQYF. CDR3 coding DNA: TGTGCCAGCAGGCCGACTAGCGGGAGTACCTACGAGCAGTACTTC.